Described below is a single T cell receptor beta chain sequence and its context. Its target is not known. The germline CDR1 and CDR2 sequences are SGHAT and FQNNGV. The CDR3 is 18 residues long. The J segment lost 5 bases and the V segment lost 4 bases, leaving 10 bases of the junction unmatched. Lactation, pregnancy, other autoimmune disease or uncontrolled infection excluded patients. Used for diagnoses were clinical symptoms, serum thyroxine and TRAb, thyroid ultrasound and orbital computed tomography. This record belongs to a study of T cells in Graves' hyperthyroidism and ophthalmopathy. Findings and limits, study-wide: Within blood appeared most thyroid clonotypes that had expanded above 0.001.

Amplification of TCR beta CDR3 regions was performed using RNA transcripts as template. RT-PCR in the first round (using the HTBI primer set) targeted the TCR CDR3. TCRdb itself ran the multiplex PCR reads through MiXCR, one entry per CDR3 protein. The sample records a few hundred thousand distinct CDR3 sequences, around 15% being singletons. The sequenced sample was blood. The chain recombines TRBV11-2 with TRBJ2-5, with TRBD2 identical over 16 bases. The clonotype was recovered from a woman aged 35 to 49 with Graves' hyperthyroidism. The CDR3: CASSSPGLAGGEWETQYF. CDR3 sequence (DNA): TGTGCCAGCAGCTCGCCGGGACTAGCGGGAGGGGAATGGGAGACCCAGTACTTC.